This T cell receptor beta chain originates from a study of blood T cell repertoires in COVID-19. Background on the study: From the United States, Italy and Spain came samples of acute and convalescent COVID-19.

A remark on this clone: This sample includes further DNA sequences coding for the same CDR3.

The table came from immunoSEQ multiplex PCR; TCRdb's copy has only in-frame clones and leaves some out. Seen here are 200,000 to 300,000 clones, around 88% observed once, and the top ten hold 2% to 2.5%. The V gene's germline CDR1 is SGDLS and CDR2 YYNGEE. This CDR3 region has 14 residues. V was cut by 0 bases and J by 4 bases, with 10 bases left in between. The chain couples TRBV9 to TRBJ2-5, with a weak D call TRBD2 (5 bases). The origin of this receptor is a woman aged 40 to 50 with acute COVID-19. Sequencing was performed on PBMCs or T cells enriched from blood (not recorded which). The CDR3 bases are TGTGCCAGCAGCGTAGGGCTAGCAGGAGAGACCCAGTACTTC. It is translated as CASSVGLAGETQYF.